This is a list of T cell receptor beta chains from one sample in a study of T-cell reconstitution after alpha-beta-depleted transplantation in children. Via MiXCR, TCRdb re-called the PCR reads, giving one row per CDR3 protein. The table has some 600,000 distinct CDR3 sequences, 10% to 15% seen once. The starting material was PBMCs, mostly from graft donor cells, obtained 360 days after TCRalphabeta/CD19-depleted stem cell transplant. Receptors originate from a male patient younger than 18 who had a stem cell transplant for acute myeloid leukemia, so the T cells may come from the graft donor. Each CDR3 is given with its conserved first and last residue.

v_call cdr3_aa
TRBV7-2 CASRPGLAPQLWFF
TRBV7-3 CASSATGGRTDTQYF
TRBV12-3/TRBV12-4 CASSLEPVTSGSYVAKNIQYF
TRBV18 CASSPGPGLAGNYNEQFF
TRBV28 CASSEGKGRQETQYF
TRBV11-1 CASSLLGVRETQYF
TRBV25-1 CASSEVDEQFF
TRBV6-5 CASSYTKGGTGNEQFF
TRBV7-8 CASSTSGNGELFF
TRBV27 CASSPRPLPVLSYEQYF
TRBV29-1 CSVLGWGLAEQFF
TRBV29-1 CSVPRLAGGGYEQYF
TRBV20-1 CSAMGQDTQYF
TRBV15 CATSSRDRRGVSGANVLTF
TRBV7-8 CASRAWEGGGYEQYF
TRBV27 CASRPGGTYGYTF
TRBV12-3/TRBV12-4 CASSWGQSGGYNEQFF
TRBV20-1 CSARRADNEQFF
TRBV7-9 CASIWLGLAAAYNEQFF
TRBV27 CASSLSQVFETQYF
TRBV5-1 CASSLLGVDTRYF
TRBV3-1 CASSQASLGGYEQFF
TRBV4-3 CASSFGTTTGELFF
TRBV7-2 CASSVPTTGKGTQYF
TRBV20-1 CSARPRRGNTEAFF
TRBV12-3/TRBV12-4 CASSLSAGISYEQYF
TRBV29-1 CSVHNAGGRAGQYF
TRBV6-2/TRBV6-3 CASSRLAGGRDEQFF
TRBV7-9 CASSPEGGLFYNEQFF
TRBV3-1 CASSQTRLAGPYNEQFF
TRBV7-2 CASSLRISGTQYF
TRBV28 CASSFDGVLSSTDTQYF
TRBV3-1 CASSPFAGLGYEQYF
TRBV20-1 CSASRGSGTEAFF
TRBV9 CASSVGGTGVYNEQFF
TRBV20-1 CSARTGGATVTEAFF
TRBV2 CASSVTWEGPTDTQYF
TRBV20-1 CSARDGGIAYEQYF
TRBV3-1 CASSQVSGRPPSEQYF
TRBV7-8 CASSLGVDLNTQYF
TRBV5-1 CASSRQGAPYEQYF
TRBV5-1 CASSLQGAGELFF
TRBV25-1 CASSAVGQGGYEQYF
TRBV12-3/TRBV12-4 CASSPSGLAGGSQETQYF
TRBV12-3/TRBV12-4 CASSTRAASRRTDTQYF
TRBV6-5 CASSYSIEWRFSYEQYF
TRBV7-8 CASAEGRGSNQPQHF